The 31 T cell receptor beta chains listed next were all sequenced from one sample in a study of blood T cell repertoires in COVID-19 (dated by TCRdb to 2018 to 2021). The library relied on the immunoSEQ multiplex PCR assay. In TCRdb, the immuneACCESS table is reduced to in-frame sequences with V and J assigned. These tables do not hold every clone; where another copy was compared, an unresolved V gene accounts for under half, and the others remain unexplained. The sample table contains roughly 64,000 clones; only one count was recorded for approximately 78% of them. Approximately 15% of the sample rests with the top ten. Sequencing was carried out using peripheral blood. The receptors here all came from a man aged 55-75 years with COVID-19, enrolled during active disease.

This clone was found once. The rearrangement joins TRBV15 to TRBJ2-3; 15 positions match TRBD2. Germline V gives CDR1 LNHNV, CDR2 YYDKDF (reference sequence). The trim removed 5 bases at V and 1 base at J, leaving 13 bases unmatched. The CDR3 has 20 residues. In nucleotides, the CDR3 is TGTGCCACCAGCCATCGGACTAGCGGGAGGGTCCGCCTGGGCACAGATACGCAGTATTTT. Protein sequence: CATSHRTSGRVRLGTDTQYF.

This rearrangement joins TRBV28 to TRBJ1-1; 12 bases map to TRBD1. CDR3 length: 15 amino acids. The ends lost 6 bases at V and 4 bases at J; junction bases unmatched: 6. Germline loops: CDR1 MDHEN, CDR2 SYDVKM. CDR3: CASSDGTGGITEAFF. The CDR3, as DNA: TGTGCCAGCAGCGACGGGACAGGGGGCATCACTGAAGCTTTCTTT.

The gene calls are TRBV7-9 and TRBJ2-3; D uncertain. The V gene lost 6 bases and the J gene lost 2 bases, with 12 bases spanning the gap. The CDR3 runs 14 residues. CDR1 and CDR2 from the germline V gene are SEHNR and FQNEAQ (reference sequence). The DNA of the CDR3 is TGTGCCAGCAGTTCTTCCCGTCTCACAGATACGCAGTATTTT. Translating gives CASSSSRLTDTQYF.

V gene TRBV4-1 combines with J gene TRBJ2-1, with TRBD2 matching 14 bases. Germline values: CDR1 MGHRA, CDR2 YSYEKL. The CDR3 length is 18 residues. V lost 0 bases, J lost 7 bases, and 8 bases stayed unmatched. CDR3 DNA sequence: TGCGCCAGCAGCCAAGAATCGGGGGGGACTAGCGGGAGAAATGAGCAGTTCTTC. This encodes CASSQESGGTSGRNEQFF.

The chain links TRBV12-5 to TRBJ2-5, with a tentative D call TRBD1 (6 bases). Trimming took off 1 base at V and 1 base at J, with 19 bases between the two ends. Germline CDR1 is LGHNT and CDR2 is FRNRAP. CDR3 length equals 18 residues. The CDR3 region has the DNA TGTGCTAGTGGTTTGGCCCACGGGGCTGGGACACTCCAAGAGACCCAGTACTTC. It translates to CASGLAHGAGTLQETQYF.

The chain joins TRBV18 to TRBJ2-1; no clear D. Trimming cost V 4 bases and J 9 bases, with 22 bases left between them. Germline CDR1 reads KGHSH; CDR2 reads LQKENI. CDR3 length: 16 residues. The CDR3 sequence: CASSQPRTAQTAEQFF. In DNA, the CDR3 is TGTGCCAGCTCACAGCCTCGAACAGCACAAACGGCTGAGCAGTTCTTC. Together with reference TRBV18 and TRBJ2-1, the CDR3 gives the full variable domain: NAGVMQNPRHLVRRRGQEARLRCSPMKGHSHVYWYRQLPEEGLKFMVYLQKENIIDESGMPKERFSAEFPKEGPSILRIQQVVRGDSAAYFCASSQPRTAQTAEQFFGPGTRLTVL.

The V call is TRBV29-1, the J call TRBJ1-1; TRBD1 is a possible D gene (5 bases). The ends were cut back, 4 bases at V and 6 bases at J, with 15 bases in the middle. CDR3 length: 13 amino acids. Germline V gene sequence: CDR1 SQVTM, CDR2 ANQGSEA. This CDR3 is CSVGGSGVAEAFF. The CDR3 coding sequence is TGCAGCGTTGGGGGTTCGGGGGTGGCTGAAGCTTTCTTT.

The chain carries TRBV5-1 and TRBJ2-1; 9 nucleotides align to TRBD2. Germline V gene data show CDR1 as SGHRS and CDR2 as YFSETQ. There are 15 residues in the CDR3. The trim removed 0 bases at V and 8 bases at J, leaving 6 bases unmatched. The CDR3 loop is CASSLALAGRDEQFF. Written as DNA, the CDR3 is TGCGCCAGCAGCTTGGCTCTAGCGGGGAGAGATGAGCAGTTCTTC.

The chain joins TRBV11-2 to TRBJ2-5; 7 nucleotides align to TRBD2. Looked up from germline, CDR1 is SGHAT and CDR2 is FQNNGV. The CDR3 is 17 amino acids. The ends lost 5 bases at V and 0 bases at J; junction bases unmatched: 12. CDR3 amino acids: CASSPLRSSGNQETQYF. The CDR3 nucleotides read TGTGCCAGCAGCCCGCTGAGATCTAGCGGAAACCAAGAGACCCAGTACTTC.

The V gene is TRBV6-6, the J gene TRBJ2-7, with TRBD1 identical over 11 bases. V lost 7 bases and J lost 7; bases outside the gene matches: 3. The CDR3 is 12 amino acids. Germline V gene data show CDR1 as MNHNY and CDR2 as SVGAGI (reference sequence). The CDR3: CASTGTGGEQYF. CDR3 DNA: TGTGCCAGCACCGGGACAGGGGGTGAGCAGTACTTC.

The V and J genes are TRBV14 and TRBJ1-1, with no clear D. The CDR3 extends over 15 amino acids. Trimming removed 4 bases at V and 0 bases at J, with 12 bases between. Germline V gene data show CDR1 as SGHDN and CDR2 as FVKESK. The CDR3 region is CASSPYMSMNTEAFF. The CDR3 coding sequence is TGTGCCAGCAGCCCGTACATGTCCATGAACACTGAAGCTTTCTTT.

The V gene is TRBV29-1, the J gene TRBJ1-2; D is ambiguous. CDR1 and CDR2 from the germline V gene are SQVTM and ANQGSEA. This CDR3 spans 11 amino acids. CDR3 coding DNA: TGCGGCGATACGGGTATCTATGGCTACACCTTC. This translates into CGDTGIYGYTF.

This chain joins TRBV7-9 and TRBJ2-1; D unresolved. This CDR3 contains 12 residues. The ends were cut back, 1 base at V and 6 bases at J, with 4 bases in the middle. Germline loops: CDR1 SEHNR, CDR2 FQNEAQ (reference sequence). CDR3 bases: TGTGCCAGCAGCTTAGAGCCCAATGAGCAGTTCTTC. Residues: CASSLEPNEQFF.

This clone occurred a few times. This chain connects TRBV11-2 to TRBJ1-1; possibly TRBD1 for D (5 bases). CDR3 length: 14 residues. Trimming removed 4 bases at V and 11 bases at J, with 20 bases between. The germline CDR1 and CDR2 sequences are SGHAT and FQNNGV. CDR3 region: CASSWMGGEYSAFF. The CDR3 nucleotides are TGTGCCAGCAGCTGGATGGGGGGGGAGTATAGTGCTTTCTTT.

This clone came up many times. This chain joins TRBV4-1 and TRBJ2-2; 7 bases agree with TRBD1. CDR1 is MGHRA and CDR2 is YSYEKL in the germline V gene. The CDR3 length is 15 residues. V dropped 5 bases and J dropped 6; count of bases not matched to a gene: 9. CDR3 loop: CASSENRQGAGELFF. CDR3 DNA: TGCGCCAGCAGCGAGAACAGACAGGGAGCCGGGGAGCTGTTTTTT.

The chain has TRBV7-3 and TRBJ1-2; no firm D call. The V end was cut by 2 bases, the J end by 8 bases, with 12 bases between. This CDR3 contains 13 residues. Germline assignment: CDR1 SGHTA and CDR2 FQGTGA. The CDR3 sequence: CASSLVGVGGYTF. CDR3 nucleotides: TGTGCCAGCAGCTTAGTAGGAGTCGGGGGCTACACCTTC. Variable domain in full (rest from reference TRBV7-3 and TRBJ1-2): GAGVSQTPSNKVTEKGKYVELRCDPISGHTALYWYRQSLGQGPEFLIYFQGTGAADDSGLPNDRFFAVRPEGSVSTLKIQRTERGDSAVYLCASSLVGVGGYTFGSGTRLTVV.

This clone has just a few counts. The chain links TRBV3-1 (or the pseudogene TRBV3-2) to TRBJ1-1; 7 nucleotides match TRBD1. The CDR3 is 14 amino acids. V shed 4 bases and J 7 bases; nucleotides not matched to a gene: 9. CDR1 LGHDT and CDR2 YNNKEL come from the germline V gene (reference sequence). The CDR3 protein is CASSRVTGTSEAFF. The CDR3, as DNA: TGTGCCAGCAGCCGAGTGACAGGGACCAGTGAAGCTTTCTTT.

The chain uses TRBV28 and TRBJ2-7; tentatively, D is TRBD1 (5 bases). This CDR3 region has 13 residues. Germline-derived CDR1 and CDR2 are MDHEN and SYDVKM. Between the trimmed V and J ends, which lost 8 bases and 2 bases, there was a span of 13 bases. CDR3 loop: CASDDSGAYEQYF. The CDR3 DNA is TGTGCCAGCGACGACAGTGGGGCCTACGAGCAGTACTTC.

The chain combines TRBV4-1 with TRBJ2-3, with 8 bases that match TRBD1. The CDR3 length is 14 residues. Per the germline V gene, CDR1 is MGHRA and CDR2 is YSYEKL. V lost 0 bases to trimming and J lost 8 bases; unmatched junction nucleotides: 4. CDR3 DNA: TGCGCCAGCAGCCAAGATCAGGGGGCCGGTACGCAGTATTTT. Encoded protein: CASSQDQGAGTQYF.

The chain carries TRBV2 and TRBJ1-6, with D maybe TRBD1 (5 bases). Germline CDR1 reads SNHLY; CDR2 reads FYNNEI. This CDR3 is 16 amino acids long. The V end was cut by 4 bases, the J end by 4 bases, with 14 bases between. In DNA form, the CDR3 reads TGTGCCAGCAGTGTAGGTGAGGCAGGGTATAATTCACCCCTCCACTTT. Amino acids: CASSVGEAGYNSPLHF.

The chain employs TRBV6-1 and TRBJ1-2, with no clear D. The CDR3 contains 12 residues. Trimming took off 5 bases at V and 3 bases at J, with 7 bases between the two ends. Germline loops: CDR1 MNHNS, CDR2 SASEGT. CDR3 bases: TGTGCCAGCAGTCCAGATGACTATGGCTACACCTTC. Protein product: CASSPDDYGYTF.

The chain employs TRBV27 and TRBJ2-1; 14 positions agree with TRBD2. The CDR3 spans 15 residues. Losses at the gene ends were 6 bases for V and 9 bases for J; bases not matched to a gene: 7. Germline lookup yields CDR1 MNHEY and CDR2 SMNVEV (reference sequence). The CDR3 DNA reads TGTGCCAGCAGGATAGGACTAGCGGGAGGTGTTGAGCAGTTCTTC. Its translation is CASRIGLAGGVEQFF.

This clone has a single count. V and J are TRBV11-3 and TRBJ1-6; 9 bases agree with TRBD1. The CDR3 spans 14 residues. CDR1 and CDR2 from the germline V gene are SGHNT and YENEEA. After removal of 5 bases from V and 7 bases from J, the junction contained 3 bases not matched to a gene. The CDR3 spells CASSGGTGNSPLHF. The CDR3 DNA is TGTGCCAGCAGCGGTGGGACAGGGAATTCACCCCTCCACTTT.

This clone turned up a few times. The chain employs TRBV7-9 and TRBJ1-3, with a weak D call TRBD1 (6 bases). The CDR3 covers 15 residues. Looked up from germline, CDR1 is SEHNR and CDR2 is FQNEAQ (reference sequence). The germline V and J ends were trimmed by 4 bases and 2 bases, with 12 bases remaining between them. CDR3 protein: CASSSQGTTGNTIYF. The CDR3 DNA is TGTGCCAGCAGCTCCCAGGGGACTACTGGAAACACCATATATTTT. The entire variable domain, with the rest obtained from reference TRBV7-9 and TRBJ1-3, is as follows: DTGVSQNPRHKITKRGQNVTFRCDPISEHNRLYWYRQTLGQGPEFLTYFQNEAQLEKSRLLSDRFSAERPKGSFSTLEIQRTEQGDSAMYLCASSSQGTTGNTIYFGEGSWLTVV.

The V gene is TRBV11-2, the J gene TRBJ1-2; D might be TRBD1 (5 bases). CDR1 and CDR2 (germline): SGHAT, FQNNGV. V dropped 0 bases and J dropped 7 bases, with 12 bases sitting between them. CDR3 size: 14 residues. The CDR3 DNA sequence: TGTGCCAGCAGCTTAGATGCGGGGGGAGCTGGCTACACCTTC. Its protein product is CASSLDAGGAGYTF.

The chain couples TRBV28 to TRBJ2-5, with TRBD1 identical over 11 bases. CDR3 length: 14 residues. V lost 3 bases and J lost 5; bases outside the gene matches: 2. Looked up from germline, CDR1 is MDHEN and CDR2 is SYDVKM. The CDR3 coding sequence is TGTGCCAGCAGTTTCCGGGACAGGGGGGAGACCCAGTACTTC. It specifies CASSFRDRGETQYF.

The CDR3 sequence: CASSHELAETEQYF. For the CDR3, the DNA is TGTGCCAGCAGTCACGAACTAGCGGAGACCGAGCAGTACTTC. The V and J genes are TRBV6-5 and TRBJ2-7, with 8 bases that match TRBD2. V was pared by 5 bases and J by 6 bases, with 9 bases of the junction left unmatched. The CDR3 runs 14 residues. Germline CDR1 reads MNHEY; CDR2 reads SVGAGI.

This clone has a handful of counts. The V call is TRBV6-5, the J call TRBJ1-1, with D uncertain. Trimming cost V 6 bases and J 4 bases, with 6 bases left between them. Germline V gives CDR1 MNHEY, CDR2 SVGAGI. The length of the CDR3 is 11 residues. CDR3 in DNA: TGTGCCAGCAGATCCCTCACTGAAGCTTTCTTT. It is translated as CASRSLTEAFF.

This clone was seen once. The chain carries TRBV15 and TRBJ2-5; D perhaps matches TRBD1 (6 bases). Germline loops: CDR1 LNHNV, CDR2 YYDKDF (reference sequence). This CDR3 has 13 amino acids. Trimming took off 1 base at V and 4 bases at J, with 7 bases between the two ends. The CDR3 bases are TGTGCCACCAGCAGAGGAGGGGGAGAGACCCAGTACTTC. It is translated as CATSRGGGETQYF.

This chain links TRBV2 with TRBJ1-6; unclear D gene. CDR3 length: 13 residues. V lost 5 bases and J lost 10, with 12 bases in between. CDR1 SNHLY and CDR2 FYNNEI come from the germline V gene. The CDR3, as DNA: TGTGCCAGCAGTTCGGCGGTTTCCTCACCCCTCCACTTT. Protein: CASSSAVSSPLHF.

The genes are TRBV29-1 and TRBJ2-5, with TRBD2 matching 9 bases. J gave up 5 bases and V 7 bases, and 5 bases lay outside the gene matches. The CDR3 loop spans 12 amino acids. Germline assignment: CDR1 SQVTM and CDR2 ANQGSEA. CDR3 DNA sequence: TGCAGCGCGAGAACTAGCGGGGAGACCCAGTACTTC. Its protein is CSARTSGETQYF.